Listed below are T cell receptor beta chains from one sample, sequenced in a study of metastatic and nonmetastatic thyroid tumors. With MiXCR, TCRdb called clones anew from the PCR reads. The sample contains over 4,500 clones, about 33% of which appear only once. Specimen: adjacent normal tissue. These receptors were obtained from a female donor with papillary thyroid cancer or a benign thyroid nodule (not recorded which). Some clones in this sample may be carry-over from other donors' samples. Both conserved end residues are part of each CDR3. The D gene is left open where the match is weak. Clone size, where shown, is once, few, many, or a class for clones that have expanded.

CDR3 length,clone size,J gene,V gene,D gene,CDR3 DNA,CDR3 protein
13,few,TRBJ2-7,TRBV28,TRBD2,TGTGCCAGCAGTTGGACTAGCGGGAGCGAGCAGTACTTC,CASSWTSGSEQYF
15,.,TRBJ2-3,TRBV5-5,.,TGTGCCAGCAGCTTGAGGGAGCGCCTCACAGATACGCAGTATTTT,CASSLRERLTDTQYF
15,few,TRBJ1-3,TRBV2,.,TGTGCCAGCAGTGATCAAGGGTCTGGTGGAAACACCATATATTTT,CASSDQGSGGNTIYF
15,.,TRBJ2-7,TRBV5-1,TRBD1,TGCGCCAGCAGCCGTCCTGACAGGGGATCCTACGAGCAGTACTTC,CASSRPDRGSYEQYF
14,.,TRBJ1-4,TRBV24-1,.,TGTGCCACCAGTGATAACCAGGGAAATGAAAAACTGTTTTTT,CATSDNQGNEKLFF
17,.,TRBJ2-6,TRBV18,.,TGTGCCAGCTCACCAAGGACTCACGGCGGTGGGGCCAACGTCCTGACTTTC,CASSPRTHGGGANVLTF
13,large,TRBJ1-1,TRBV29-1,.,TGCAGCGCCTTGTACAGTACAGGGTATGAAGCTTTCTTT,CSALYSTGYEAFF
11,few,TRBJ2-7,TRBV6-1,.,TGTGCCAGCAGTGGCCCCTACGGGCAGTACTTC,CASSGPYGQYF
15,.,TRBJ2-5,TRBV7-2,TRBD1,TGTGCCAGCACCAGACCGGGACAGGGGAGTTGGACCCAGTACTTC,CASTRPGQGSWTQYF
21,.,TRBJ2-2,TRBV28,TRBD1,TGTGCCAGCAGTTTTTTATCCCCGGAAGGGGGCTTAGAGGGGGACACCGGGGAGCTGTTTTTT,CASSFLSPEGGLEGDTGELFF
16,few,TRBJ2-2,TRBV6-2/TRBV6-3,.,TGTGCCAGCAGTCGGTCCAGCGGAGGGGGCACCGGGGAGCTGTTTTTT,CASSRSSGGGTGELFF
16,.,TRBJ1-3,TRBV19,TRBD1,TGTGCCAGTAGTAGAAACAGGGGTAGCTCTGGAAACACCATATATTTT,CASSRNRGSSGNTIYF
15,.,TRBJ2-2,TRBV6-1,TRBD1,TGTGCCAGCAGACCGAGACAGGGGCACACCGGGGAGCTGTTTTTT,CASRPRQGHTGELFF
16,.,TRBJ1-3,TRBV5-1,.,TGCGCCAGCAGCTTGGGTCTCAGAAACTCTGGAAACACCATATATTTT,CASSLGLRNSGNTIYF
13,few,TRBJ2-5,TRBV6-1,.,TGTGCCAGCAGTGAAGGGTTTGGAGAGACCCAGTACTTC,CASSEGFGETQYF
18,.,TRBJ2-3,TRBV20-1,TRBD2,TGCAGTGCTAGGCCCGCCCTGACTAGCGGGGGTAGTGGGGATACGCAGTATTTT,CSARPALTSGGSGDTQYF
14,.,TRBJ2-7,TRBV7-9,TRBD2,TGTGCCAGCAGCCCAACTAGCGGGGGCTACGAGCAGTACTTC,CASSPTSGGYEQYF
13,.,TRBJ2-1,TRBV10-3,.,TGTGCCATCAGGACGGGGACTGACAATGAGCAGTTCTTC,CAIRTGTDNEQFF
13,.,TRBJ1-1,TRBV6-6,.,TGTGCCAGCAGTTACAGGGTGAACACTGAAGCTTTCTTT,CASSYRVNTEAFF
13,few,TRBJ2-7,TRBV6-1,TRBD1,TGTGCCAGCAGTGACAGGGGGCTCTACGAGCAGTACTTC,CASSDRGLYEQYF
16,few,TRBJ2-2,TRBV5-1,TRBD2,TGCGCCAGCAGCTTGTTGGGCGGGGGAAACACCGGGGAGCTGTTTTTT,CASSLLGGGNTGELFF
14,.,TRBJ2-7,TRBV27,TRBD2,TGTGCCAGCAGTTGGGCGGGGAGGGTGTACGAGCAGTACTTC,CASSWAGRVYEQYF
11,large,TRBJ2-1,TRBV6-4,TRBD2,TGTGCCAGCAGTGGGGGGGAGGGAGAGTTCTTC,CASSGGEGEFF
16,.,TRBJ2-7,TRBV20-1,.,TGCAGTGCCAGCAGTCATGAGCAGGGTTCTGAGTACGAGCAGTACTTC,CSASSHEQGSEYEQYF
14,few,TRBJ1-2,TRBV2,TRBD1,TGTGCCAGCAGTGGGGACAGGGATCTGTTCGGCTACACCTTC,CASSGDRDLFGYTF
14,medium-sized,TRBJ1-2,TRBV28,TRBD1,TGTGCCAGCAGTTCAGGGGGCTGGGACTATGGCTACACCTTC,CASSSGGWDYGYTF
14,medium-sized,TRBJ2-5,TRBV10-2,.,TGCGCCAGCGCCCCGAGCAGGGCGGTCGAGACCCAGTACTTC,CASAPSRAVETQYF
14,.,TRBJ2-5,TRBV6-1,.,TGTGCCAGCAGTTTCGGGATGGACCCAGAGACCCAGTACTTC,CASSFGMDPETQYF
15,.,TRBJ2-1,TRBV11-2,TRBD2,TGTGCCAGCTCCGGGTGGACCCCGGGAGGATTTGAGCAGTTCTTC,CASSGWTPGGFEQFF
13,few,TRBJ1-2,TRBV3-1,.,TGTGCCAGCAGCCCCGGGGAAGAGGCTGGCTACACCTTC,CASSPGEEAGYTF
15,large,TRBJ2-7,TRBV12-3/TRBV12-4,TRBD1,TGTGCCAGCAGTTTTTCCGGGACAGGTCTTAGGGAGCAGTACTTC,CASSFSGTGLREQYF
12,.,TRBJ1-2,TRBV6-1,.,TGTGCCAGCCGTTTCCGTAAGGGAGGCTACACCTTC,CASRFRKGGYTF